This T cell receptor beta chain was observed in a study of blood T cell repertoires in COVID-19. Study summary: PBMCs, B-cell-depleted T cells, or T cells were the source of the cDNA or gDNA that made up the material.

Some clones are missing from TCRdb's copy, which holds only in-frame ones; the method was immunoSEQ multiplex PCR. Altogether tens of thousands of clones are present, roughly 85% being singletons, with the ten largest covering approximately 25%. This CDR3 region has 16 residues. The germline V gene encodes CDR1 SGHRS and CDR2 YFSETQ. The V and J ends lost 0 bases and 5 bases, in that order; junction bases with no gene match: 10. The sequenced sample was peripheral blood. The chain employs TRBV5-1 and TRBJ2-5; 7 nucleotides match TRBD2. The sequence was obtained from a man between 60 and 70 years old with active or convalescent COVID-19. The CDR3 sequence: CASSLASTSSGETQYF. In DNA, the CDR3 is TGCGCCAGCAGCTTGGCTTCGACTAGCTCGGGGGAGACCCAGTACTTC.